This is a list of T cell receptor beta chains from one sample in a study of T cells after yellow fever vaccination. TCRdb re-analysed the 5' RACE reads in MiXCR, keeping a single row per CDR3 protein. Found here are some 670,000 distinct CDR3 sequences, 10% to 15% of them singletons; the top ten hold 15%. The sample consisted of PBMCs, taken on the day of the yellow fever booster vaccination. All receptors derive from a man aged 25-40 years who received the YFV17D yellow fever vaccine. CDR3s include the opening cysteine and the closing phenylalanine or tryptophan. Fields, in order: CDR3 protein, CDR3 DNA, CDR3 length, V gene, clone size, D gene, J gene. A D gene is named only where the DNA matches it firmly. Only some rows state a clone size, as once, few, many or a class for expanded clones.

CDR3aa: CASSGTGGLTEAFF; CDR3nt: TGTGCCAGCAGCGGTACAGGGGGTTTAACTGAAGCTTTCTTT; len: 14; v_gene: TRBV9; abundance: few; d_gene: TRBD1; j_gene: TRBJ1-1
CDR3aa: CASSIMGGQMAYEQYF; CDR3nt: TGTGCCAGTAGTATAATGGGAGGGCAGATGGCCTACGAGCAGTACTTC; len: 16; v_gene: TRBV19; abundance: NA; d_gene: TRBD2; j_gene: TRBJ2-7
CDR3aa: CASSFPRDRGGETQYF; CDR3nt: TGTGCCAGCAGCTTCCCCCGGGACAGAGGCGGAGAGACCCAGTACTTC; len: 16; v_gene: TRBV5-4; abundance: once; d_gene: TRBD1; j_gene: TRBJ2-5
CDR3aa: CSAPEAGIYGYTF; CDR3nt: TGCAGTGCCCCCGAGGCAGGAATCTATGGCTACACCTTC; len: 13; v_gene: TRBV20-1; abundance: NA; d_gene: NA; j_gene: TRBJ1-2
CDR3aa: CASSWVAGVNGELFF; CDR3nt: TGTGCCAGCAGTTGGGTAGCGGGAGTTAACGGGGAGCTGTTTTTT; len: 15; v_gene: TRBV6-5; abundance: few; d_gene: TRBD2; j_gene: TRBJ2-2
CDR3aa: CSALSGGWTSEQYF; CDR3nt: TGCAGTGCCCTCTCTGGGGGGTGGACATCCGAGCAGTACTTC; len: 14; v_gene: TRBV20-1; abundance: NA; d_gene: NA; j_gene: TRBJ2-7
CDR3aa: CASSQDRSLNTEAFF; CDR3nt: TGTGCCAGCAGCCAGGACAGATCCTTGAACACTGAAGCTTTCTTT; len: 15; v_gene: TRBV7-2; abundance: few; d_gene: NA; j_gene: TRBJ1-1
CDR3aa: CACGEYEQYF; CDR3nt: TGTGCCTGTGGGGAGTACGAGCAGTACTTC; len: 10; v_gene: TRBV12-3/TRBV12-4; abundance: few; d_gene: NA; j_gene: TRBJ2-7
CDR3aa: CASSGTTDTYEQYF; CDR3nt: TGTGCCAGCAGCGGGACTACCGACACCTACGAGCAGTACTTC; len: 14; v_gene: TRBV9; abundance: few; d_gene: NA; j_gene: TRBJ2-7
CDR3aa: CASRDPTGTSGQIEQFF; CDR3nt: TGTGCCAGCAGAGATCCGACCGGGACTAGCGGCCAGATAGAGCAGTTCTTC; len: 17; v_gene: TRBV6-1; abundance: few; d_gene: TRBD2; j_gene: TRBJ2-1
CDR3aa: CASSLGGEGNIQYF; CDR3nt: TGTGCCAGCAGTCTAGGGGGGGAGGGAAACATTCAGTACTTC; len: 14; v_gene: TRBV12-3/TRBV12-4; abundance: NA; d_gene: NA; j_gene: TRBJ2-4
CDR3aa: CASSARREETQYF; CDR3nt: TGTGCCAGCAGCGCAAGGAGAGAGGAGACCCAGTACTTC; len: 13; v_gene: TRBV7-3; abundance: NA; d_gene: NA; j_gene: TRBJ2-5
CDR3aa: CATSDLSRDGTDTQYF; CDR3nt: TGTGCCACCAGTGATTTGTCGCGGGACGGCACAGATACGCAGTATTTT; len: 16; v_gene: TRBV24-1; abundance: few; d_gene: NA; j_gene: TRBJ2-3
CDR3aa: CSVRLGSGANVLTF; CDR3nt: TGCAGCGTTCGTCTGGGGTCTGGGGCCAACGTCCTGACTTTC; len: 14; v_gene: TRBV29-1; abundance: few; d_gene: NA; j_gene: TRBJ2-6
CDR3aa: CSANYNPAKNIQYF; CDR3nt: TGCAGTGCTAACTACAACCCAGCCAAAAACATTCAGTACTTC; len: 14; v_gene: TRBV20-1; abundance: many; d_gene: NA; j_gene: TRBJ2-4
CDR3aa: CSGVGVYEQYF; CDR3nt: TGCAGTGGGGTGGGAGTCTACGAGCAGTACTTC; len: 11; v_gene: TRBV20-1; abundance: few; d_gene: NA; j_gene: TRBJ2-7
CDR3aa: CASSRGGGRTRETQYF; CDR3nt: TGCGCCAGCAGCCGAGGAGGAGGGCGGACTAGGGAGACCCAGTACTTC; len: 16; v_gene: TRBV4-3; abundance: few; d_gene: TRBD2; j_gene: TRBJ2-5
CDR3aa: CASSQGAGSRTQYF; CDR3nt: TGCGCCAGCAGCCAAGGGGCGGGCTCCCGAACGCAGTATTTT; len: 14; v_gene: TRBV4-3; abundance: few; d_gene: NA; j_gene: TRBJ2-3
CDR3aa: CASSLAPPGRGDSSPLHF; CDR3nt: TGTGCCAGCAGCTTAGCTCCTCCTGGCAGGGGTGATAGTTCACCCCTCCACTTT; len: 18; v_gene: TRBV7-6; abundance: NA; d_gene: NA; j_gene: TRBJ1-6
CDR3aa: CASSQEVRGVGTDTQYF; CDR3nt: TGCGCCAGCAGCCAAGAGGTCCGGGGAGTGGGTACAGATACGCAGTATTTT; len: 17; v_gene: TRBV4-3; abundance: NA; d_gene: NA; j_gene: TRBJ2-3
CDR3aa: CASSLMASGDAYEQYF; CDR3nt: TGCGCCAGCAGCTTGATGGCTAGCGGAGATGCCTACGAGCAGTACTTC; len: 16; v_gene: TRBV5-1; abundance: NA; d_gene: TRBD2; j_gene: TRBJ2-7
CDR3aa: CASSLSGWAVNTGELFF; CDR3nt: TGTGCCAGCAGTTTATCCGGTTGGGCGGTGAACACCGGGGAGCTGTTTTTT; len: 17; v_gene: TRBV27; abundance: NA; d_gene: NA; j_gene: TRBJ2-2
CDR3aa: CSVGTSKVAGELFF; CDR3nt: TGCAGCGTTGGGACTAGTAAGGTCGCCGGGGAGCTGTTTTTT; len: 14; v_gene: TRBV29-1; abundance: NA; d_gene: TRBD2; j_gene: TRBJ2-2
CDR3aa: CASSLVTGDYNEQFF; CDR3nt: TGCGCCAGCAGCTTGGTCACAGGGGACTACAATGAGCAGTTCTTC; len: 15; v_gene: TRBV5-1; abundance: NA; d_gene: TRBD1; j_gene: TRBJ2-1
CDR3aa: CASSLATEAYEQYF; CDR3nt: TGTGCCAGCAGCTTAGCCACCGAAGCCTACGAGCAGTACTTC; len: 14; v_gene: TRBV7-2; abundance: few; d_gene: NA; j_gene: TRBJ2-7
CDR3aa: CSAGQSSNEQFF; CDR3nt: TGCAGCGCGGGACAGTCGTCTAATGAGCAGTTCTTC; len: 12; v_gene: TRBV29-1; abundance: few; d_gene: TRBD1; j_gene: TRBJ2-1
CDR3aa: CASSPRPGYMTSGELFF; CDR3nt: TGTGCCAGCAGTCCGAGGCCGGGGTATATGACTTCCGGGGAGCTGTTTTTT; len: 17; v_gene: TRBV27; abundance: few; d_gene: NA; j_gene: TRBJ2-2
CDR3aa: CASSRGTRGNTGELFF; CDR3nt: TGTGCCAGCAGTCGCGGGACGAGGGGTAATACCGGGGAGCTGTTTTTT; len: 16; v_gene: TRBV27; abundance: NA; d_gene: NA; j_gene: TRBJ2-2
CDR3aa: CAISEDGTGGSGANVLTF; CDR3nt: TGTGCCATCAGTGAGGATGGGACAGGGGGCTCTGGGGCCAACGTCCTGACTTTC; len: 18; v_gene: TRBV10-3; abundance: NA; d_gene: TRBD1; j_gene: TRBJ2-6
CDR3aa: CASSQGSVQYNEQFF; CDR3nt: TGTGCCAGCAGCCAAGGAAGTGTCCAGTACAATGAGCAGTTCTTC; len: 15; v_gene: TRBV4-2; abundance: NA; d_gene: NA; j_gene: TRBJ2-1
CDR3aa: CASTRGNYGYTF; CDR3nt: TGTGCCAGCACCAGGGGAAACTATGGCTACACCTTC; len: 12; v_gene: TRBV12-3/TRBV12-4; abundance: NA; d_gene: NA; j_gene: TRBJ1-2
CDR3aa: CAISVGGEAYEQYF; CDR3nt: TGTGCCATCAGTGTAGGGGGAGAGGCCTACGAGCAGTACTTC; len: 14; v_gene: TRBV10-3; abundance: many; d_gene: NA; j_gene: TRBJ2-7
CDR3aa: CATSREGGGDGDTQYF; CDR3nt: TGTGCCACCAGCAGAGAGGGCGGGGGCGATGGAGATACGCAGTATTTT; len: 16; v_gene: TRBV15; abundance: NA; d_gene: NA; j_gene: TRBJ2-3
CDR3aa: CSARAVYQETQYF; CDR3nt: TGCAGTGCTAGAGCAGTGTACCAAGAGACCCAGTACTTC; len: 13; v_gene: TRBV20-1; abundance: few; d_gene: NA; j_gene: TRBJ2-5
CDR3aa: CASSSTGWTQYF; CDR3nt: TGTGCCAGCAGTTCCACCGGCTGGACGCAGTATTTT; len: 12; v_gene: TRBV6-1; abundance: few; d_gene: NA; j_gene: TRBJ2-3
CDR3aa: CASSLMVAGELFF; CDR3nt: TGTGCCAGCAGTTTGATGGTAGCCGGGGAGCTGTTTTTT; len: 13; v_gene: TRBV12-3/TRBV12-4; abundance: many; d_gene: NA; j_gene: TRBJ2-2
CDR3aa: CASSDLRLAGDETQYF; CDR3nt: TGTGCCAGCAGTGATTTGAGACTAGCGGGAGACGAGACCCAGTACTTC; len: 16; v_gene: TRBV25-1; abundance: few; d_gene: TRBD2; j_gene: TRBJ2-5
CDR3aa: CASSAPCETQYF; CDR3nt: TGTGCCAGCAGCGCCCCCTGTGAGACCCAGTACTTC; len: 12; v_gene: TRBV9; abundance: few; d_gene: NA; j_gene: TRBJ2-5
CDR3aa: CASTLVVANVLTF; CDR3nt: TGTGCCAGCACCTTGGTCGTCGCCAACGTCCTGACTTTC; len: 13; v_gene: TRBV7-2; abundance: NA; d_gene: NA; j_gene: TRBJ2-6
CDR3aa: CASSVAPGYEQYF; CDR3nt: TGTGCCAGCAGCGTAGCTCCCGGCTACGAGCAGTACTTC; len: 13; v_gene: TRBV9; abundance: few; d_gene: NA; j_gene: TRBJ2-7
CDR3aa: CASSLGVRGDEQFF; CDR3nt: TGTGCCAGCAGCTTGGGCGTTAGGGGGGATGAGCAGTTCTTC; len: 14; v_gene: TRBV5-8; abundance: few; d_gene: NA; j_gene: TRBJ2-1
CDR3aa: CASSLGFAGANVLTF; CDR3nt: TGTGCCAGCAGCTTGGGTTTTGCTGGGGCCAACGTCCTGACTTTC; len: 15; v_gene: TRBV7-8; abundance: NA; d_gene: NA; j_gene: TRBJ2-6
CDR3aa: CSASRLLGDEQYF; CDR3nt: TGCAGTGCTAGCCGACTGTTAGGGGACGAGCAGTACTTC; len: 13; v_gene: TRBV20-1; abundance: many; d_gene: NA; j_gene: TRBJ2-7
CDR3aa: CASSQPGQGSRQYF; CDR3nt: TGCGCCAGCAGCCAACCGGGACAGGGCTCTAGGCAGTACTTC; len: 14; v_gene: TRBV4-3; abundance: NA; d_gene: TRBD1; j_gene: TRBJ2-7
CDR3aa: CASSFRSGPEQFF; CDR3nt: TGTGCCAGCAGCTTTCGTTCGGGGCCGGAGCAGTTCTTC; len: 13; v_gene: TRBV7-9; abundance: NA; d_gene: NA; j_gene: TRBJ2-1
CDR3aa: CASSLDPATYEQYF; CDR3nt: TGCGCCAGCAGCTTGGATCCGGCGACCTACGAGCAGTACTTC; len: 14; v_gene: TRBV5-1; abundance: NA; d_gene: NA; j_gene: TRBJ2-7
CDR3aa: CASSPLSGTTTGGEETQYF; CDR3nt: TGTGCCAGCTCACCTCTCTCCGGGACAACTACAGGGGGCGAAGAGACCCAGTACTTC; len: 19; v_gene: TRBV18; abundance: NA; d_gene: TRBD1; j_gene: TRBJ2-5
CDR3aa: CASSQGGGGEQFF; CDR3nt: TGTGCCAGCAGCCAAGGAGGGGGGGGTGAGCAGTTCTTC; len: 13; v_gene: TRBV4-2; abundance: NA; d_gene: NA; j_gene: TRBJ2-1
CDR3aa: CASSKGLAETQYF; CDR3nt: TGTGCCAGCAGCAAGGGACTAGCGGAGACCCAGTACTTC; len: 13; v_gene: TRBV7-2; abundance: many; d_gene: TRBD2; j_gene: TRBJ2-5
CDR3aa: CASSQDASSGQYF; CDR3nt: TGTGCCAGCAGCCAAGATGCGAGTAGTGGGCAGTATTTT; len: 13; v_gene: TRBV3-1; abundance: NA; d_gene: NA; j_gene: TRBJ2-3
CDR3aa: CSVEDSPNEQFF; CDR3nt: TGCAGCGTTGAAGACTCACCAAATGAGCAGTTCTTC; len: 12; v_gene: TRBV29-1; abundance: many; d_gene: NA; j_gene: TRBJ2-1
CDR3aa: CASSLFFGETQYF; CDR3nt: TGCGCCAGCAGCCTCTTCTTCGGAGAGACCCAGTACTTC; len: 13; v_gene: TRBV5-1; abundance: few; d_gene: NA; j_gene: TRBJ2-5
CDR3aa: CASSWGAGESGELFF; CDR3nt: TGTGCCAGCAGCTGGGGGGCAGGGGAATCCGGGGAGCTGTTTTTT; len: 15; v_gene: TRBV5-5; abundance: NA; d_gene: NA; j_gene: TRBJ2-2
CDR3aa: CSADHGATQYF; CDR3nt: TGCAGTGCTGACCACGGGGCGACCCAGTACTTC; len: 11; v_gene: TRBV20-1; abundance: few; d_gene: NA; j_gene: TRBJ2-5
CDR3aa: CASREKGTSGTHEQYF; CDR3nt: TGTGCCAGCAGGGAAAAGGGGACTAGCGGGACCCACGAGCAGTACTTC; len: 16; v_gene: TRBV4-2; abundance: few; d_gene: TRBD2; j_gene: TRBJ2-7
CDR3aa: CSVELESIYNEQFF; CDR3nt: TGCAGCGTTGAACTTGAAAGCATCTACAATGAGCAGTTCTTC; len: 14; v_gene: TRBV29-1; abundance: few; d_gene: NA; j_gene: TRBJ2-1
CDR3aa: CASSGSSYNSPLHF; CDR3nt: TGTGCCAGCAGCGGGAGCTCCTATAATTCACCCCTCCACTTT; len: 14; v_gene: TRBV7-9; abundance: few; d_gene: NA; j_gene: TRBJ1-6
CDR3aa: CASRWARAEKLFF; CDR3nt: TGTGCCAGCCGGTGGGCCCGCGCCGAAAAACTGTTTTTT; len: 13; v_gene: TRBV12-3/TRBV12-4; abundance: many; d_gene: NA; j_gene: TRBJ1-4
CDR3aa: CASGPQGPNSPLHF; CDR3nt: TGTGCCAGCGGGCCTCAGGGGCCGAATTCACCCCTCCACTTT; len: 14; v_gene: TRBV6-1; abundance: NA; d_gene: NA; j_gene: TRBJ1-6
CDR3aa: CASTPPRGGRYNEQFF; CDR3nt: TGTGCCAGCACTCCCCCCAGGGGCGGGAGGTACAATGAGCAGTTCTTC; len: 16; v_gene: TRBV7-8; abundance: NA; d_gene: TRBD2; j_gene: TRBJ2-1